The 30 T cell receptor beta chains listed next were all sequenced from one sample in a study of blood T cell repertoires in COVID-19. Method: immunoSEQ multiplex PCR; TCRdb's copy keeps in-frame clones and lacks some. The table includes over 300,000 clones, roughly 90% detected once. Material: peripheral blood. The receptors come from a man aged 18-30 years with active or convalescent COVID-19.

The CDR3 bases are TGTGCCAGCAGCTTCGACAGCGGGGCTCCCTACGAGCAGTACTTC. Translation: CASSFDSGAPYEQYF. V is TRBV7-9 and J is TRBJ2-7, with 7 bases that match TRBD2. With V trimmed by 3 bases and J by 2 bases, 7 bases remained unmatched. The CDR3 is 15 amino acids. CDR1 and CDR2 (germline): SEHNR, FQNEAQ (reference sequence). The full variable domain, its missing parts supplied by reference TRBV7-9 and TRBJ2-7, is DTGVSQNPRHKITKRGQNVTFRCDPISEHNRLYWYRQTLGQGPEFLTYFQNEAQLEKSRLLSDRFSAERPKGSFSTLEIQRTEQGDSAMYLCASSFDSGAPYEQYFGPGTRLTVT.

This clone was recorded once. This chain links TRBV28 with TRBJ2-1, with D possibly matching TRBD2 (6 bases). The CDR3 has 15 residues. Germline V CDR1 and CDR2: MDHEN, SYDVKM. V dropped 8 bases and J dropped 1 base, with 15 bases sitting between them. CDR3 DNA sequence: TGTGCCAGCCGGGACTCCAAGGGATCCTACAATGAGCAGTTCTTC. This sequence encodes CASRDSKGSYNEQFF.

The J gene is TRBJ1-4, the V gene TRBV19, with unresolved D. Deletions cut 7 bases from V and 7 bases from J, with 13 bases between. Germline V CDR1 and CDR2: LNHDA, SQIVND (reference sequence). The length of the CDR3 is 13 residues. CDR3 in amino acids: CASNLGLGEKLFF. The CDR3 DNA is TGTGCCAGTAACCTGGGCCTCGGTGAAAAACTGTTTTTT. Drawing the rest from reference TRBV19 and TRBJ1-4, the complete variable domain is DGGITQSPKYLFRKEGQNVTLSCEQNLNHDAMYWYRQDPGQGLRLIYYSQIVNDFQKGDIAEGYSVSREKKESFPLTVTSAQKNPTAFYLCASNLGLGEKLFFGSGTQLSVL.

V and J are TRBV7-6 and TRBJ1-6; D is undetermined. The CDR3 spans 16 residues. Germline V lookup: CDR1 SGHVS, CDR2 FNYEAQ. V was clipped by 4 bases and J by 0 bases, with 10 bases between them. CDR3 sequence reads: CASSWSGSSYNSPLHF. The DNA of the CDR3 is TGTGCCAGCAGCTGGTCGGGGAGCTCCTATAATTCACCCCTCCACTTT. Full variable domain (missing parts from reference TRBV7-6 and TRBJ1-6): GAGVSQSPRYKVTKRGQDVALRCDPISGHVSLYWYRQALGQGPEFLTYFNYEAQQDKSGLPNDRFSAERPEGSISTLTIQRTEQRDSAMYRCASSWSGSSYNSPLHFGNGTRLTVT.

The chain recombines TRBV6-5 with TRBJ1-1; D is uncertain. The CDR3 covers 15 residues. Per the germline V gene, CDR1 is MNHEY and CDR2 is SVGAGI. V lost 5 bases, J lost 1 base, and 14 bases lay in between. CDR3 in DNA: TGTGCCAGCAGTCCCACGGGAACAAGGAACACTGAAGCTTTCTTT. It translates to CASSPTGTRNTEAFF.

The chain combines TRBV24-1 with TRBJ2-5, with 10 nucleotides matching TRBD2. CDR3 length equals 17 residues. J gave up 7 bases and V 4 bases, and 14 bases lay outside the gene matches. The germline gives CDR1 KGHDR, CDR2 SFDVKD. CDR3 nucleotide sequence: TGTGCCACCAGTGACCCCGGCCTAGCGGGAGCTTCCCCGACCCAGTACTTC. Protein sequence: CATSDPGLAGASPTQYF.

The chain has TRBV29-1 and TRBJ1-4, with 8 positions matching TRBD1. The V segment lost 5 bases and the J segment 2 bases; nucleotides outside the gene matches: 4. CDR3 length: 14 amino acids. Per germline, CDR1 SQVTM and CDR2 ANQGSEA. CDR3 protein: CSVRNRGTNEKLFF. The CDR3 bases are TGCAGCGTTCGAAACAGGGGGACTAATGAAAAACTGTTTTTT.

The rearrangement joins TRBV24-1 to TRBJ2-7, with D possibly TRBD1 on 6 matching bases. V was pared by 7 bases and J by 0 bases, with 12 bases between. CDR1 and CDR2 (germline): KGHDR, SFDVKD. There are 14 residues in the CDR3. CDR3 residues: CATSETGSSYEQYF. CDR3 bases: TGTGCCACCAGCGAGACAGGAAGCTCCTACGAGCAGTACTTC.

This clone was detected only once. The rearrangement uses TRBV6-1 and TRBJ1-2; D is undetermined. The germline V and J ends were trimmed by 1 base and 4 bases, with 7 bases remaining between them. In germline, CDR1 is MNHNS, CDR2 SASEGT. This CDR3 has 13 amino acids. The CDR3 here is CASSEGILYGYTF. The CDR3 nucleotides read TGTGCCAGCAGTGAAGGTATTCTCTATGGCTACACCTTC.

The chain has TRBV28 and TRBJ1-5; D is unresolved. There are 14 residues in the CDR3. Trimming shortened V by 2 bases and J by 6 bases, and 11 bases separated the two germline ends. The V gene's germline CDR1 is MDHEN and CDR2 SYDVKM. The CDR3 DNA reads as TGTGCCAGCAGTTTAAAAACTTCCGGTCAGCCCCAGCATTTT. It codes for CASSLKTSGQPQHF.

The chain is built from TRBV4-3 and TRBJ2-7; 8 positions agree with TRBD2. After removal of 1 base from V and 2 bases from J, the junction contained 4 bases not matched to a gene. The V gene's germline CDR1 is LGHNA and CDR2 YSLEER. This CDR3 region has 15 residues. CDR3 bases: TGCGCCAGCAGCCAAGTACTCGGGGGGGCCTACGAGCAGTACTTC. This codes for CASSQVLGGAYEQYF.

The chain combines TRBV15 with TRBJ2-7; D might be TRBD1 (5 bases). Per germline, CDR1 LNHNV and CDR2 YYDKDF (reference sequence). The CDR3 runs 14 residues. V was clipped by 5 bases and J by 4 bases, with 15 bases between them. CDR3 bases: TGTGCCACCAGCCCAACGCAGGGTGAGTACGAGCAGTACTTC. Protein: CATSPTQGEYEQYF.

The CDR3 DNA reads as TGCAGCGTTGTGCTAGCTGATGAGCAGTTCTTC. Its protein is CSVVLADEQFF. V and J are TRBV29-1 and TRBJ2-1; a weak D match, TRBD2 (5 bases). V dropped 4 bases and J dropped 8 bases, with 9 bases sitting between them. The length of the CDR3 is 11 residues. CDR1 SQVTM and CDR2 ANQGSEA come from the germline V gene.

V is TRBV7-2 and J is TRBJ2-3; tentative D call: TRBD1 (6 bases). V was pared by 4 bases and J by 8 bases, with 10 bases between. Germline CDR1 and CDR2: SGHTA and FQGNSA. The CDR3 is made up of 12 amino acids. The CDR3 nucleotides are TGTGCCAGCAGCTCCAGGGGACGTACGCAGTATTTT. Translation gives CASSSRGRTQYF.

The table lists this clone with a count of one. The gene calls are TRBV6-5 and TRBJ2-1; the D gene is possibly TRBD1 (6 bases). V lost 2 bases to trimming and J lost 6 bases, with 8 bases between them. This CDR3 comprises 13 residues. CDR1 and CDR2 (germline): MNHEY, SVGAGI. The CDR3 reads CASSYGTINEQFF. CDR3 DNA sequence: TGTGCCAGCAGTTACGGGACAATCAATGAGCAGTTCTTC.

The CDR3 bases are TGCGCCAGCAGCCCACGTGGTGCTAGCGCAAAAGGAGATACGCAGTATTTT. Protein sequence: CASSPRGASAKGDTQYF. The chain combines TRBV4-3 with TRBJ2-3, with a tentative D call TRBD2 (6 bases). This CDR3 region has 17 residues. With 4 bases removed from V and 5 bases from J, the gap between germline ends came to 22 bases. Germline CDR1 LGHNA, CDR2 YSLEER.

This sequence joins TRBV4-1 and TRBJ1-5; no clear D. Deletions cut 0 bases from V and 7 bases from J, with 13 bases between. CDR3 length equals 15 residues. CDR1 MGHRA and CDR2 YSYEKL come from the germline V gene. This chain's CDR3 is CASSQDGRVGQPQHF. Here the CDR3 DNA reads TGCGCCAGCAGCCAAGATGGGAGGGTTGGACAGCCCCAGCATTTT.

The rearrangement joins TRBV4-3 to TRBJ2-1; 7 bases fit TRBD2. This CDR3 contains 14 residues. CDR1 is LGHNA and CDR2 is YSLEER in the germline V gene. The junction had 4 bases not matched to a gene; V was cut back by 1 base and J by 7 bases. This CDR3 is CASSQGLAENEQFF. The CDR3 nucleotides are TGCGCCAGCAGCCAAGGGCTAGCGGAAAATGAGCAGTTCTTC.

CDR3 region: CASRSRLAGDNEQFF. CDR3 sequence (DNA): TGTGCCAGCAGATCCAGACTAGCGGGAGACAATGAGCAGTTCTTC. The chain combines TRBV7-2 with TRBJ2-1; 12 bases line up with TRBD2. From germline, CDR1 is SGHTA and CDR2 FQGNSA. V gave up 6 bases and J gave up 5 bases; unmatched junction bases: 5. This CDR3 comprises 15 residues. The entire variable domain, with the rest obtained from reference TRBV7-2 and TRBJ2-1, is as follows: GAGVSQSPSNKVTEKGKDVELRCDPISGHTALYWYRQSLGQGLEFLIYFQGNSAPDKSGLPSDRFSAERTGGSVSTLTIQRTQQEDSAVYLCASRSRLAGDNEQFFGPGTRLTVL.

A word on this clone: The germline gene is not matched at one end of the junction; a read error may be the cause. V usage is TRBV7-3 and J usage is TRBJ2-6, with D maybe TRBD1 (5 bases). Per germline, CDR1 SGHTA and CDR2 FQGTGA. This CDR3 has 13 residues. The CDR3 reads CASGAYMTNVLTF. The CDR3, as DNA: TGTGCCAGCGGGGCGTACATGACCAACGTGCTGACTTTC.

The CDR3 loop is CASSQFGTVSYFYGYTF. The CDR3 bases are TGTGCCAGCAGCCAGTTTGGGACAGTCTCCTATTTCTATGGCTACACCTTC. This sequence joins TRBV28 and TRBJ1-2; 7 bases are shared with TRBD1. The CDR3 extends over 17 amino acids. CDR1 MDHEN and CDR2 SYDVKM come from the germline V gene. Trimming removed 6 bases from V and 4 bases from J; junction bases left unmatched: 17.

The chain combines TRBV28 with TRBJ1-4; D is uncertain. Germline CDR1 MDHEN, CDR2 SYDVKM. The CDR3 is 14 amino acids. V was shortened by 5 bases and J by 1 base, with 8 bases between the two germline ends. The CDR3 region is CASSQVVTNEKLFF. The CDR3 DNA sequence: TGTGCCAGCAGTCAGGTTGTAACTAATGAAAAACTGTTTTTT.

V is TRBV27 and J is TRBJ2-2; TRBD2 aligns across 8 bases. Germline CDR1 reads MNHEY; CDR2 reads SMNVEV (reference sequence). Trimming at V came to 4 bases and at J to 5 bases, leaving 3 bases not matched to a gene. The CDR3 totals 14 residues. The CDR3 nucleotides read TGTGCCAGCAGTTCCCGGGAGGGGACCGGGGAGCTGTTTTTT. This sequence encodes CASSSREGTGELFF.

As DNA, the CDR3 is TGCGCCAGCAGCTTGGTATCAGTCAGGGACTACAATGAGCAGTTCTTC. It codes for CASSLVSVRDYNEQFF. V is TRBV5-1 and J is TRBJ2-1, with a possible D match to TRBD1 (5 bases). Trimming left V 0 bases short and J 3 bases short, with 13 bases between. The CDR3 runs 16 residues. Germline-derived CDR1 and CDR2 are SGHRS and YFSETQ.

V gene TRBV19 combines with J gene TRBJ2-2; D might be TRBD1 (6 bases). In germline, CDR1 is LNHDA, CDR2 SQIVND (reference sequence). The CDR3 totals 14 residues. The V and J ends lost 5 bases and 4 bases respectively, with 11 bases between them. Here the CDR3 reads CASSAQGTTGELFF. Written as DNA, the CDR3 is TGTGCCAGTAGTGCCCAGGGGACCACCGGGGAGCTGTTTTTT.

This clone appeared a single time. This sequence joins TRBV19 and TRBJ1-1; 8 bases map to TRBD1. J lost 3 bases, V lost 1 base, and 7 bases had no gene match. This CDR3 comprises 16 residues. Germline lookup yields CDR1 LNHDA and CDR2 SQIVND (reference sequence). CDR3: CASSIGPGGLDTEAFF. The CDR3 DNA follows: TGTGCCAGTAGTATAGGTCCAGGGGGCTTGGACACTGAAGCTTTCTTT.

V is TRBV7-2 and J is TRBJ2-1, with TRBD2 matching 10 bases. Germline V CDR1 and CDR2: SGHTA, FQGNSA. V shed 3 bases, J shed 7 bases, and the junction held 3 bases outside the gene matches. The CDR3 is 14 residues long. CDR3 amino acids: CASSFSGGVNEQFF. The CDR3 DNA reads as TGTGCCAGCAGCTTCAGCGGGGGGGTAAATGAGCAGTTCTTC.

CDR3 in amino acids: CASRKNRVDTGELFF. Written as DNA, the CDR3 is TGTGCCAGCAGGAAAAACAGGGTCGACACCGGGGAGCTGTTTTTT. The chain links TRBV7-3 to TRBJ2-2; possibly TRBD1 for D (6 bases). This CDR3 is 15 amino acids long. Per germline, CDR1 SGHTA and CDR2 FQGTGA. Trimming removed 6 bases from V and 3 bases from J, with 14 bases in between.

The V gene is TRBV4-3, the J gene TRBJ1-2; D is unresolved. The CDR3 runs to 16 residues. Germline V gene sequence: CDR1 LGHNA, CDR2 YSLEER. Trimming removed 0 bases from V and 7 bases from J, with 18 bases in between. The CDR3 sequence: CASSQDRNAYGLGYTF. The CDR3 DNA reads as TGCGCCAGCAGCCAAGACAGGAATGCATACGGTCTTGGCTACACCTTC.

This chain joins TRBV25-1 and TRBJ2-5, with 7 nucleotides matching TRBD2. This CDR3 is built from 16 residues. CDR1 and CDR2 (germline): MGHDK, SYGVNS. J lost 4 bases, V lost 6 bases, and 14 bases had no gene match. CDR3 in amino acids: CASSSPAAGIRETQYF. The CDR3 nucleotides are TGTGCCAGCAGCTCTCCGGCAGCGGGGATCCGAGAGACCCAGTACTTC.